This T cell receptor beta chain was profiled in a study of control samples from healthy donors and cancer patients. The V gene's germline CDR1 is MGHDK and CDR2 SYGVNS. Losses at the gene ends were 3 bases for V and 0 bases for J; bases not matched to a gene: 12. The CDR3 consists of 18 residues. This table comes from immunoSEQ multiplex PCR, and its TCRdb copy is limited to in-frame clones, with some not included. The sample carries 150,000 to 180,000 clones, roughly 94% recorded once. The sequenced sample consisted of blood. The chain links TRBV25-1 to TRBJ2-3; 7 bases align to TRBD1. The TCR was taken from a man aged 40-55 years in good health. The CDR3 nucleotides are TGTGCCAGCAGTGACAAACCCGACAGGGCCCGAAGCACAGATACGCAGTATTTT. Translation gives CASSDKPDRARSTDTQYF.